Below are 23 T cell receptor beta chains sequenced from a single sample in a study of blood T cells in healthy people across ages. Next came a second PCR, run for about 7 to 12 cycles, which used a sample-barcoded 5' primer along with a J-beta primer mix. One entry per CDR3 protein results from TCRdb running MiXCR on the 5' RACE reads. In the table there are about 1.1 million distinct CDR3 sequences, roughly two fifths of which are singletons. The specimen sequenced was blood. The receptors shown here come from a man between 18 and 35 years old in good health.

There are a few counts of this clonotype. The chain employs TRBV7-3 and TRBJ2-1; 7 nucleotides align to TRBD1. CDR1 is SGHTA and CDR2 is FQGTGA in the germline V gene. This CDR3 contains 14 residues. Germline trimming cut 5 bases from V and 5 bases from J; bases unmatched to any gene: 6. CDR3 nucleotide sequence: TGTGCCAGCAGCACTGTTACAGGGGACAATGAGCAGTTCTTC. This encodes CASSTVTGDNEQFF.

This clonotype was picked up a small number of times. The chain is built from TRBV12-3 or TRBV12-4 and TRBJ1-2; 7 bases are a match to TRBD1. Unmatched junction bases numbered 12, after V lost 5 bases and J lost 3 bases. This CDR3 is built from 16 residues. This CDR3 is CASSHRGQKIYYGYTF. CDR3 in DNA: TGTGCCAGCAGTCACCGGGGACAGAAGATTTACTATGGCTACACCTTC.

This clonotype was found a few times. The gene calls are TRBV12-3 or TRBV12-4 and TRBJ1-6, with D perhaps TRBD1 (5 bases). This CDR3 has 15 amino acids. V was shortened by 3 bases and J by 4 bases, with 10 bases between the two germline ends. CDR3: CASSLGGDYNSPLHF. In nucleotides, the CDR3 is TGTGCCAGCAGTTTGGGGGGAGATTATAATTCACCCCTCCACTTT.

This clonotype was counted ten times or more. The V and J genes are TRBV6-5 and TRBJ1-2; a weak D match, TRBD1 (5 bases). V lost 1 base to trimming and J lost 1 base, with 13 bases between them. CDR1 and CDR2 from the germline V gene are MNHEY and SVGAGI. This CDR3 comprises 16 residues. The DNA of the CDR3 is TGTGCCAGCAGTTACTTCGTGGCGGGGGGTAACTATGGCTACACCTTC. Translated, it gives CASSYFVAGGNYGYTF.

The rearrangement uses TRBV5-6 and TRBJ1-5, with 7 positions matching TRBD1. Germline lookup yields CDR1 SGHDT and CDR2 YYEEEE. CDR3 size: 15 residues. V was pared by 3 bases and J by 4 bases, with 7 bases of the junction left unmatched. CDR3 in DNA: TGTGCCAGCAGCTCCGGGAGGGGGCCAAATCAGCCCCAGCATTTT. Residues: CASSSGRGPNQPQHF.

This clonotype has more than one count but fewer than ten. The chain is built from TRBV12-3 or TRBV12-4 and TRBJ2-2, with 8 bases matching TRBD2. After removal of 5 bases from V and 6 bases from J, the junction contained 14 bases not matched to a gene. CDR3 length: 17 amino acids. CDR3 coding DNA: TGTGCCAGCAGTGACACTAAAAAGCGGGGGAAAGCCGGGGAGCTGTTTTTT. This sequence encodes CASSDTKKRGKAGELFF.

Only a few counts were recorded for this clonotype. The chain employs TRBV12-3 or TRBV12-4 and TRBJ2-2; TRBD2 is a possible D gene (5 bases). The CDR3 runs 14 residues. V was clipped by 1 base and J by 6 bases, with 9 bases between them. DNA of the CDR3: TGTGCCAGCAGTTTAGGTGGGAGAGCCGGGGAGCTGTTTTTT. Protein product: CASSLGGRAGELFF.

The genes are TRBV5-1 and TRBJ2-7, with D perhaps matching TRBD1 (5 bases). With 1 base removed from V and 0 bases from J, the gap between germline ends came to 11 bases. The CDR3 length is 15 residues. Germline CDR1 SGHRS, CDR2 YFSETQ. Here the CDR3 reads CASSLWADSSYEQYF. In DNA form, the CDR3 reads TGCGCCAGCAGCTTGTGGGCCGACAGCTCCTACGAGCAGTACTTC.

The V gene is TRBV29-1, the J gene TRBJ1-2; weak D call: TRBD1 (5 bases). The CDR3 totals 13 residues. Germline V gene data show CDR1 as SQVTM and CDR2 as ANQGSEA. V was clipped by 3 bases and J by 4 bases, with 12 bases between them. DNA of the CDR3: TGCAGCGTTGATTCGGGGGGGTTCTATGGCTACACCTTC. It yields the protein CSVDSGGFYGYTF.

The CDR3 DNA follows: TGTGCCAGCAGGGCAGGGACAGGATTCTACAATGAGCAGTTCTTC. Translated: CASRAGTGFYNEQFF. This chain uses TRBV27 with TRBJ2-1; 8 bases match TRBD1. V lost 6 bases, J lost 3 bases, and 7 bases stayed unmatched. Germline lookup yields CDR1 MNHEY and CDR2 SMNVEV (reference sequence). The CDR3 contains 15 residues.

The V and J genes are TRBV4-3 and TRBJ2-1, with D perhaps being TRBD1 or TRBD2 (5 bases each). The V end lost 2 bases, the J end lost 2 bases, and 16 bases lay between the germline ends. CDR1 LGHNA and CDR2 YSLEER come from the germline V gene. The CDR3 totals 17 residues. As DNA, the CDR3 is TGCGCCAGCAGCCAATGGGCCGGGGCGAGCGCCTACAATGAGCAGTTCTTC. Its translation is CASSQWAGASAYNEQFF.

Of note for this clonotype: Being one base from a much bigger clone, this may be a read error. The CDR3 spells CAISESRSLHTDTQYF. In DNA, the CDR3 is TGTGCCATCAGTGAGTCCCGCTCTTTGCACACAGATACGCAGTATTTT. This chain connects TRBV10-3 to TRBJ2-3; D gene unclear. Per germline, CDR1 ENHRY and CDR2 SYGVKD. Trimming pared 0 bases from V and 2 bases from J, leaving 12 bases between. CDR3 length: 16 amino acids.

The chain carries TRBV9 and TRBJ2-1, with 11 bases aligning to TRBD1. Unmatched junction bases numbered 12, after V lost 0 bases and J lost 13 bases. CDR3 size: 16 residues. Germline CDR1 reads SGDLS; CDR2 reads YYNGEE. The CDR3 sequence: CASSVAGTGGRETQFF. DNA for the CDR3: TGTGCCAGCAGCGTAGCCGGGACAGGGGGTAGAGAGACCCAGTTCTTC.

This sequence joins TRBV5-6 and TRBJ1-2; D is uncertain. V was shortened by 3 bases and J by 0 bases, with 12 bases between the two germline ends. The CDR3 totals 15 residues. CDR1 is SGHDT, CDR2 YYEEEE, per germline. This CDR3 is CASSSNGEPNYGYTF. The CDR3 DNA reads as TGTGCCAGCAGCTCGAACGGTGAACCTAACTATGGCTACACCTTC.

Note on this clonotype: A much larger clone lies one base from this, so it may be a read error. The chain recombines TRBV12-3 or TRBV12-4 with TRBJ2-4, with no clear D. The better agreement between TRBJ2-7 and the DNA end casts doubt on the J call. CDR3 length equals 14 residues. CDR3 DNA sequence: TGTGCCAGCAGTCTCGCTGGTTGGTCCTACGAGCAGTACTTC. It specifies CASSLAGWSYEQYF.

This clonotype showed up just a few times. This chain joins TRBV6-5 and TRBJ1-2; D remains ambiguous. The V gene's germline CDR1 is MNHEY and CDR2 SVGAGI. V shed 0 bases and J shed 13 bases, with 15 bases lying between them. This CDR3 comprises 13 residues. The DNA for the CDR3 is TGTGCCAGCAGTTACTCGCTTCAGTCTCATATCACCTTC. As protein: CASSYSLQSHITF.

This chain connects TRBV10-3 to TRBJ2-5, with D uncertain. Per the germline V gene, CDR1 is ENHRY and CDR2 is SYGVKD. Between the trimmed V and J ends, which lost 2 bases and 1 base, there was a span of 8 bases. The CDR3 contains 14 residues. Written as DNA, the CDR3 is TGTGCCATCAGTGAGGTCGGCTCCCAAGAGACCCAGTACTTC. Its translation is CAISEVGSQETQYF.

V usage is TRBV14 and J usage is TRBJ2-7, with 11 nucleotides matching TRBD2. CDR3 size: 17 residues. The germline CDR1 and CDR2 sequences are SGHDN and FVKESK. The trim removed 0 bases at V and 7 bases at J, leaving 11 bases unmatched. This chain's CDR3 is CASSQDRLAGSGGEQYF. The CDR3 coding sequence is TGTGCCAGCAGCCAAGATAGACTAGCGGGGAGTGGAGGTGAGCAGTACTTC.

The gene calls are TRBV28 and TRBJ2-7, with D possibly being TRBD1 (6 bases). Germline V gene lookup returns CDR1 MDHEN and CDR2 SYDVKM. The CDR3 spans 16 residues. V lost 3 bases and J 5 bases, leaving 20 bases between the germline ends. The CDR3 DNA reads TGTGCCAGCAGTTTCTTCGGCGCTAACAGGGTAGACGAGCAGTACTTC. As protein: CASSFFGANRVDEQYF.

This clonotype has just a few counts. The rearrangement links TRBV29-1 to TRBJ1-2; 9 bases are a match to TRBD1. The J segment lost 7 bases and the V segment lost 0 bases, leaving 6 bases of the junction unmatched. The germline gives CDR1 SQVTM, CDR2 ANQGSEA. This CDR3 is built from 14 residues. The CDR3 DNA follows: TGCAGCGTTGAAGACACAGGGGGCTCTCGTGGCTACACCTTC. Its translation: CSVEDTGGSRGYTF.

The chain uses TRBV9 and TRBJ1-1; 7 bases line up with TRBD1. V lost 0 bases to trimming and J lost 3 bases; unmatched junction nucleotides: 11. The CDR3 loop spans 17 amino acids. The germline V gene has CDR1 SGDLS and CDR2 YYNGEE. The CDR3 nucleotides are TGTGCCAGCAGCGTAGTAGGTGACAGGGTATCGGACACTGAAGCTTTCTTT. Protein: CASSVVGDRVSDTEAFF.

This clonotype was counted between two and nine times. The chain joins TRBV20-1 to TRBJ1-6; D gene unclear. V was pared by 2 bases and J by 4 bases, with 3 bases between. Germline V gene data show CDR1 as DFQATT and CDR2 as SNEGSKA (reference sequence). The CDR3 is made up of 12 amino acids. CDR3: CSARQYNSPLHF. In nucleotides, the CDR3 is TGCAGTGCTAGACAGTATAATTCACCCCTCCACTTT.

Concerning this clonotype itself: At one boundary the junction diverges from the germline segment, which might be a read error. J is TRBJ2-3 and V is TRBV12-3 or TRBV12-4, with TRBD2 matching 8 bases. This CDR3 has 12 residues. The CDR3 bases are TGTGCCAGCAGGGAGGGACTAGATGCGCAGTATTTT. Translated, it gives CASREGLDAQYF.